The 23 T cell receptor beta chains below were found in one sample sequenced in a study of graft-versus-host responses after intestinal transplantation. Repertoires were generated with immunoSEQ multiplex PCR, while TCRdb's copy carries only in-frame clones and drops some. This table has 150,000 or so clones, around 90% appearing once. For these TCRs, the target antigens are not known. Specimen: unstimulated CD4+ T cells sorted from spleen or lymph node cells, collected before intestinal transplant. These receptor sequences come from a human donor who received an intestinal transplant.

This sequence joins TRBV19 and TRBJ2-1, with 13 bases fitting TRBD2. The CDR3 extends over 15 amino acids. Germline values: CDR1 LNHDA, CDR2 SQIVND (reference sequence). J was trimmed by 10 bases and V by 4 bases; bases with no gene match: 7. CDR3: CASSTRLAGGGEQFF. CDR3 DNA: TGTGCCAGTAGTACCCGACTAGCGGGGGGTGGGGAGCAGTTCTTC.

This chain connects TRBV28 to TRBJ1-1, with no clear D. The CDR3 has 13 amino acids. From germline, CDR1 is MDHEN and CDR2 SYDVKM. The V end was cut by 7 bases, the J end by 5 bases, with 14 bases between. The chain's CDR3 is CASKGTPRTEAFF. Here the CDR3 DNA reads TGTGCCAGCAAAGGCACTCCAAGGACTGAAGCTTTCTTT. The full variable domain, with the rest looked up from reference TRBV28 and TRBJ1-1, is DVKVTQSSRYLVKRTGEKVFLECVQDMDHENMFWYRQDPGLGLRLIYFSYDVKMKEKGDIPEGYSVSREKKERFSLILESASTNQTSMYLCASKGTPRTEAFFGQGTRLTVV.

This chain joins TRBV11-3 and TRBJ2-7, with TRBD2 matching 13 bases. With 5 bases clipped from V and 5 bases from J, the junction kept 9 bases outside the gene matches. The germline CDR1 and CDR2 sequences are SGHNT and YENEEA. The CDR3 has 16 amino acids. This CDR3 is CASSAGLAGVINEQYF. The CDR3 bases are TGTGCCAGCAGCGCCGGACTAGCGGGAGTGATCAACGAGCAGTACTTC.

The chain combines TRBV11-3 with TRBJ2-7; TRBD1 matches 8 bases. J gave up 3 bases and V 3 bases, and 7 bases lay outside the gene matches. The CDR3 has 15 residues. Germline-derived CDR1 and CDR2 are SGHNT and YENEEA. The CDR3 region has the DNA TGTGCCAGCAGCTTCGACAGGGGCGGGTTCTACGAGCAGTACTTC. It translates to CASSFDRGGFYEQYF.

The V and J genes are TRBV9 and TRBJ2-7, with D tentatively TRBD2 (5 bases). This CDR3 has 13 residues. V was cut by 4 bases and J by 7 bases, with 15 bases left in between. Germline CDR1 and CDR2: SGDLS and YYNGEE. CDR3 protein: CASSRASTREQYF. CDR3 DNA sequence: TGTGCCAGCAGCCGTGCCTCTACTAGGGAGCAGTACTTC.

The rearrangement joins TRBV5-1 to TRBJ2-1, with D possibly matching TRBD2 (6 bases). Germline CDR1 is SGHRS and CDR2 is YFSETQ. CDR3 length equals 18 residues. V lost 2 bases to trimming and J lost 11 bases, with 29 bases between them. This chain's CDR3 is CASSLVRSVAGPTGKQFF. Written as DNA, the CDR3 is TGCGCCAGCAGCTTAGTCCGGTCGGTTGCGGGACCGACGGGGAAGCAGTTCTTC.

V gene TRBV6-8 combines with J gene TRBJ1-3; possible D gene TRBD1, 6 bases. This CDR3 contains 16 residues. V lost 6 bases and J 2 bases, leaving 17 bases between the germline ends. Germline assignment: CDR1 MNHGY and CDR2 SAAAGT. The CDR3 loop reads CASSLQGSPTGNTIYF. CDR3 DNA: TGTGCCAGCAGCCTACAGGGTTCCCCCACTGGAAACACCATATATTTT.

The chain combines TRBV6-6 with TRBJ1-4; 8 bases line up with TRBD1. This CDR3 is 14 amino acids long. With V trimmed by 7 bases and J by 2 bases, 3 bases remained unmatched. Germline V gene lookup returns CDR1 MNHNY and CDR2 SVGAGI (reference sequence). CDR3 region: CASTQGATNEKLFF. CDR3 sequence (DNA): TGTGCCAGCACCCAGGGGGCTACTAATGAAAAACTGTTTTTT.

The rearrangement joins TRBV28 to TRBJ1-5; D may be TRBD1 (5 bases). CDR3 length: 16 residues. Germline values: CDR1 MDHEN, CDR2 SYDVKM. The V end was cut by 5 bases, the J end by 0 bases, with 14 bases between. CDR3 residues: CASSAPQGYSNQPQHF. As DNA, the CDR3 is TGTGCCAGCAGTGCCCCCCAGGGCTATAGCAATCAGCCCCAGCATTTT.

The chain is built from TRBV4-2 and TRBJ1-1; TRBD1 aligns across 8 bases. Trimming cost V 4 bases and J 2 bases; bases outside gene matches: 6. The CDR3 loop spans 15 amino acids. CDR1 LGHNA and CDR2 YNFKEQ come from the germline V gene. For the CDR3, the DNA is TGTGCCAGCAGCCTAGGACAGGGAGTAAACACTGAAGCTTTCTTT. Protein product: CASSLGQGVNTEAFF.

The chain combines TRBV28 with TRBJ2-1; 13 nucleotides agree with TRBD2. CDR1 is MDHEN, CDR2 SYDVKM, per germline. J gave up 4 bases and V 3 bases, and 12 bases lay outside the gene matches. The CDR3 has 19 residues. CDR3 bases: TGTGCCAGCAGTTTGGGGACCGGGACTAGCGGGAAGTCTTACAATGAGCAGTTCTTC. Its protein product is CASSLGTGTSGKSYNEQFF.

The chain joins TRBV25-1 to TRBJ1-2; 8 bases match TRBD1. Germline lookup yields CDR1 MGHDK and CDR2 SYGVNS. The CDR3 loop spans 13 amino acids. V lost 4 bases, J lost 4 bases, and 2 bases stayed unmatched. CDR3: CASSGQGFYGYTF. CDR3 nucleotides: TGTGCCAGCAGTGGACAGGGGTTCTATGGCTACACCTTC.

V gene TRBV2 combines with J gene TRBJ2-2; D may be TRBD1 or TRBD2 (5 bases each). The CDR3 length is 18 residues. Germline-derived CDR1 and CDR2 are SNHLY and FYNNEI. With 10 bases removed from V and 1 base from J, the gap between germline ends came to 25 bases. This CDR3 is CAIDFTGPQRGNTGELFF. DNA for the CDR3: TGTGCCATAGACTTTACGGGACCTCAAAGGGGGAACACCGGGGAGCTGTTTTTT.

The chain recombines TRBV4-3 with TRBJ2-7, with no clear D. The ends were cut back, 0 bases at V and 4 bases at J, with 13 bases in the middle. The germline gives CDR1 LGHNA, CDR2 YSLEER. CDR3 length: 15 amino acids. The CDR3: CASSQEPSITYEQYF. The DNA of the CDR3 is TGCGCCAGCAGCCAAGAACCCTCGATCACTTACGAGCAGTACTTC.

This clone was found once. V is TRBV19 and J is TRBJ2-7, with a possible D match to TRBD1 (6 bases). The germline gives CDR1 LNHDA, CDR2 SQIVND (reference sequence). V lost 5 bases and J 1 base, leaving 18 bases between the germline ends. CDR3 length: 16 residues. CDR3 residues: CASSPRTGTLSYEQYF. The CDR3 nucleotides are TGTGCCAGTAGTCCACGGACCGGGACACTTTCCTACGAGCAGTACTTC.

This chain links TRBV27 with TRBJ1-2, with a weak D call TRBD1 (6 bases). Looked up from germline, CDR1 is MNHEY and CDR2 is SMNVEV (reference sequence). Deletions cut 5 bases from V and 4 bases from J, with 20 bases between. The CDR3 loop spans 16 amino acids. CDR3 sequence: CASSPQGTERGYGYTF. The CDR3 DNA follows: TGTGCCAGCAGTCCGCAGGGGACTGAGAGGGGCTATGGCTACACCTTC.

The rearrangement uses TRBV7-9 and TRBJ2-1; D remains unclear. Trimming pared 3 bases from V and 8 bases from J, leaving 17 bases between. The germline gives CDR1 SEHNR, CDR2 FQNEAQ (reference sequence). The CDR3 length is 15 residues. Here the CDR3 DNA reads TGTGCCAGCAGCTTCCCTCTACCCCCGGCGGATGAGCAGTTCTTC. Translated, it gives CASSFPLPPADEQFF.

The chain joins TRBV6-1 to TRBJ2-3; D is unresolved. Trimming removed 6 bases from V and 2 bases from J, with 3 bases in between. There are 11 residues in the CDR3. Germline V lookup: CDR1 MNHNS, CDR2 SASEGT. CDR3 residues: CASRSTDTQYF. The DNA for the CDR3 is TGTGCCAGCAGGTCCACAGATACGCAGTATTTT.

The chain employs TRBV15 and TRBJ2-7, with D uncertain. This CDR3 is 11 amino acids long. CDR1 is LNHNV, CDR2 YYDKDF, per germline (reference sequence). The V end was cut by 0 bases, the J end by 12 bases, with 9 bases between. The CDR3 loop is CATSRDRAWYF. The CDR3 DNA follows: TGTGCCACCAGCAGAGATCGGGCGTGGTACTTC.

The V call is TRBV14, the J call TRBJ2-3; TRBD1 or TRBD2 may be the D gene (5 bases each). Germline V gene sequence: CDR1 SGHDN, CDR2 FVKESK. CDR3 length: 16 amino acids. V gave up 4 bases and J gave up 2 bases, with 16 bases separating them. The CDR3 DNA is TGTGCCAGCAGCCTCAACCGGGGCTTCGTCACAGATACGCAGTATTTT. It is translated as CASSLNRGFVTDTQYF.

The chain links TRBV28 to TRBJ2-1, with TRBD1 matching 8 bases. V dropped 5 bases and J dropped 6; count of bases not matched to a gene: 12. This CDR3 is built from 16 residues. Germline CDR1 and CDR2: MDHEN and SYDVKM. CDR3 in amino acids: CASSPPRDRNFNEQFF. In DNA form, the CDR3 reads TGTGCCAGCAGTCCTCCCCGGGACAGGAACTTCAATGAGCAGTTCTTC.

The J gene is TRBJ1-2, the V gene TRBV19, with D perhaps TRBD1 (6 bases). The V end was cut by 5 bases, the J end by 4 bases, with 14 bases between. The CDR3 runs to 14 residues. The germline CDR1 and CDR2 sequences are LNHDA and SQIVND (reference sequence). The CDR3 loop is CASSSTGNTYGYTF. Here the CDR3 DNA reads TGTGCCAGTAGTTCGACAGGAAATACCTATGGCTACACCTTC.

The CDR3 region is CSARGELAGGPKETQYF. CDR3 DNA sequence: TGCAGCGCACGTGGGGAGCTAGCGGGAGGGCCCAAGGAGACCCAGTACTTC. The chain carries TRBV29-1 and TRBJ2-5; 12 nucleotides match TRBD2. Germline values: CDR1 SQVTM, CDR2 ANQGSEA. This CDR3 has 17 residues. The V segment lost 7 bases and the J segment 5 bases; nucleotides outside the gene matches: 17.